The 6 T cell receptor beta chains below all came from one sample that was sequenced in a study of chemoradiotherapy in HPV16-positive cancers (dated 2022 in TCRdb). Libraries were constructed by the immunoSEQ multiplex PCR assay. The source is immuneACCESS, and TCRdb retained only in-frame sequences with V and J called. Part of the clones is not carried over; for the studies checked, unresolved V genes explain less than half of this, and the remainder is unexplained. The sample contains around 40,000 clones, roughly three quarters of them found a single time. The ten largest clones take up roughly 5.1% of the sample. The material was blood, obtained from a patient who underwent chemoradiotherapy. These receptors all come from a human donor with HPV-associated anogenital cancer.

The J gene is TRBJ2-1, the V gene TRBV7-3; 15 bases are shared with TRBD2. Per the germline V gene, CDR1 is SGHTA and CDR2 is FQGTGA. V lost 4 bases and J lost 7; bases outside the gene matches: 2. The CDR3 runs to 15 residues. The CDR3 nucleotides read TGTGCCAGCAGCTCCGGACTAGCGGGGGGGAATGAGCAGTTCTTC. Its protein product is CASSSGLAGGNEQFF.

V usage is TRBV2 and J usage is TRBJ1-1, with a weak D call TRBD1 (6 bases). The CDR3 length is 13 residues. CDR1 SNHLY and CDR2 FYNNEI come from the germline V gene. V was clipped by 10 bases and J by 0 bases, with 12 bases between them. The CDR3 protein is CATGQFMNTEAFF. DNA of the CDR3: TGTGCCACAGGACAGTTCATGAACACTGAAGCTTTCTTT.

The genes are TRBV7-3 and TRBJ1-1; 9 nucleotides line up with TRBD1. Germline V gene sequence: CDR1 SGHTA, CDR2 FQGTGA. The ends lost 8 bases at V and 1 base at J; junction bases unmatched: 2. The CDR3 consists of 13 residues. The CDR3 spells CASRDRANTEAFF. DNA of the CDR3: TGTGCCAGCCGGGACAGGGCGAACACTGAAGCTTTCTTT.

V gene TRBV7-2 combines with J gene TRBJ2-7; D gene ambiguous. The CDR3 spans 14 residues. The V gene's germline CDR1 is SGHTA and CDR2 FQGNSA. V was cut by 5 bases and J by 4 bases, with 15 bases left in between. CDR3 nucleotides: TGTGCCAGCAGCCGGCCGAGTCCCCAGTACGAGCAGTACTTC. It yields the protein CASSRPSPQYEQYF.

Written as DNA, the CDR3 is TGTGCCAGTAGTATGGCGGCGGTGGCACAGGATACGCAGTATTTT. It codes for CASSMAAVAQDTQYF. The chain combines TRBV19 with TRBJ2-3; D gene ambiguous. Germline V CDR1 and CDR2: LNHDA, SQIVND (reference sequence). Trimming took 3 bases from V and 6 from J, leaving 16 bases between them. CDR3 length: 15 residues.

The chain employs TRBV5-6 and TRBJ2-7; 8 positions match TRBD2. Per the germline V gene, CDR1 is SGHDT and CDR2 is YYEEEE. Trimming took 0 bases from V and 0 from J; bases not matched to a gene: 11. CDR3 length: 18 amino acids. In DNA form, the CDR3 reads TGTGCCAGCAGCTTGGAGGTTAGCGGGGTCCAAAGCTCCTACGAGCAGTACTTC. It is translated as CASSLEVSGVQSSYEQYF.